The 28 T cell receptor beta chains presented below share a single source sample, sequenced in a study of blood T cell repertoires in COVID-19. The repertoire was sequenced with immunoSEQ multiplex PCR; TCRdb's copy has only in-frame clones and lacks some. The table lists 50,000 to 60,000 clones, about 89% of them singletons. Sequenced material: peripheral blood. These receptor sequences come from a man between 60 and 75 years old with acute or convalescent COVID-19.

The rearrangement uses TRBV7-3 and TRBJ2-2, with 10 bases fitting TRBD1. The CDR3 has 17 residues. V lost 2 bases and J lost 2; bases outside the gene matches: 5. CDR1 is SGHTA and CDR2 is FQGTGA in the germline V gene. CDR3 residues: CASSLSRDRGNTGELFF. In DNA form, the CDR3 reads TGTGCCAGCAGCTTATCCCGGGACAGGGGTAACACCGGGGAGCTGTTTTTT.

The V call is TRBV24-1, the J call TRBJ2-3; the D gene is possibly TRBD1 (5 bases). V was clipped by 3 bases and J by 4 bases, with 10 bases between them. Germline V gene sequence: CDR1 KGHDR, CDR2 SFDVKD. This CDR3 contains 14 residues. As DNA, the CDR3 is TGTGCCACCAGTGATCGAACAGGTGCAGATACGCAGTATTTT. This translates into CATSDRTGADTQYF.

The chain joins TRBV5-1 to TRBJ1-4; a weak D match, TRBD1 (5 bases). Trimming shortened V by 0 bases and J by 3 bases, and 9 bases separated the two germline ends. The length of the CDR3 is 15 residues. Germline CDR1 and CDR2: SGHRS and YFSETQ. The CDR3 region has the DNA TGCGCCAGCAGCTTGGAGGGGCGTGCTAATGAAAAACTGTTTTTT. Protein: CASSLEGRANEKLFF. Combining the CDR3 with reference TRBV5-1 and TRBJ1-4 gives the whole variable domain KAGVTQTPRYLIKTRGQQVTLSCSPISGHRSVSWYQQTPGQGLQFLFEYFSETQRNKGNFPGRFSGRQFSNSRSEMNVSTLELGDSALYLCASSLEGRANEKLFFGSGTQLSVL.

This chain connects TRBV27 to TRBJ2-1, with 9 positions matching TRBD1. Germline CDR1 MNHEY, CDR2 SMNVEV (reference sequence). V gave up 5 bases and J gave up 4 bases; unmatched junction bases: 6. The CDR3 runs 15 residues. The CDR3, as DNA: TGTGCCAGCAGTAAACCGGGACAGGGATACAATGAGCAGTTCTTC. Amino acids: CASSKPGQGYNEQFF.

V gene TRBV30 combines with J gene TRBJ2-3, with TRBD1 identical over 9 bases. Germline CDR1 is GTSNPN and CDR2 is SVGIG (reference sequence). The J segment lost 4 bases and the V segment lost 5 bases, leaving 7 bases of the junction unmatched. The CDR3 extends over 14 amino acids. For the CDR3, the DNA is TGTGCCTGGGTGACAGGGGGATCGGCAGATACGCAGTATTTT. Encoded protein: CAWVTGGSADTQYF.

The chain uses TRBV19 and TRBJ1-1; TRBD1 might be the D (5 bases). V lost 8 bases and J lost 1, with 5 bases in between. Germline CDR1 is LNHDA and CDR2 is SQIVND (reference sequence). The CDR3 consists of 11 residues. DNA of the CDR3: TGTGCCAGTGGACAGAACACTGAAGCTTTCTTT. As protein: CASGQNTEAFF.

This chain connects TRBV18 to TRBJ2-7; D call uncertain. The V end was cut by 6 bases, the J end by 0 bases, with 6 bases between. CDR3 length: 12 residues. The germline gives CDR1 KGHSH, CDR2 LQKENI. DNA for the CDR3: TGTGCCAGCTCCCCTAGCTCCTACGAGCAGTACTTC. Translation: CASSPSSYEQYF.

The chain joins TRBV11-2 to TRBJ2-2, with 10 bases fitting TRBD1. With V trimmed by 4 bases and J by 6 bases, 11 bases remained unmatched. Germline V gene lookup returns CDR1 SGHAT and CDR2 FQNNGV. CDR3 length: 17 amino acids. Here the CDR3 DNA reads TGTGCCAGCAGCTCTCTGGGGGGACAGGGGACTCCCGGGGAGCTGTTTTTT. Its translation: CASSSLGGQGTPGELFF.

This clone occurred once. This sequence joins TRBV6-5 and TRBJ2-1; TRBD2 matches 11 bases. From germline, CDR1 is MNHEY and CDR2 SVGAGI. The length of the CDR3 is 15 residues. Trimming cost V 7 bases and J 9 bases; bases outside gene matches: 11. This chain's CDR3 is CASKLAGARWGEQFF. Here the CDR3 DNA reads TGTGCCAGCAAACTAGCGGGGGCCCGATGGGGTGAGCAGTTCTTC.

The gene calls are TRBV5-1 and TRBJ1-4, with D hard to call. The length of the CDR3 is 16 residues. V was shortened by 3 bases and J by 6 bases, with 18 bases between the two germline ends. Germline loops: CDR1 SGHRS, CDR2 YFSETQ. The CDR3 loop reads CASSYGLGVRDEKLFF. CDR3 bases: TGCGCCAGCAGCTACGGACTTGGGGTTCGGGATGAAAAACTGTTTTTT.

V is TRBV18 and J is TRBJ1-1; TRBD1 matches 7 bases. There are 17 residues in the CDR3. The V gene's germline CDR1 is KGHSH and CDR2 LQKENI. The V and J ends lost 5 bases and 5 bases, in that order; junction bases with no gene match: 17. CDR3 coding DNA: TGTGCCAGCTCATCATTATCCCCAGGGGGAGTGAGGACTGAAGCTTTCTTT. Translation: CASSSLSPGGVRTEAFF. The entire variable domain, with the rest obtained from reference TRBV18 and TRBJ1-1, is as follows: NAGVMQNPRHLVRRRGQEARLRCSPMKGHSHVYWYRQLPEEGLKFMVYLQKENIIDESGMPKERFSAEFPKEGPSILRIQQVVRGDSAAYFCASSSLSPGGVRTEAFFGQGTRLTVV.

V gene TRBV11-2 combines with J gene TRBJ2-1, with D maybe TRBD2 (5 bases). The germline CDR1 and CDR2 sequences are SGHAT and FQNNGV. The CDR3 runs 13 residues. The V end was cut by 9 bases, the J end by 0 bases, with 9 bases between. This CDR3 reads CASEGSSYNEQFF. The CDR3 DNA is TGTGCCAGTGAAGGGAGCTCCTACAATGAGCAGTTCTTC.

This clone came up a few times. The chain uses TRBV5-1 and TRBJ1-1, with TRBD1 matching 7 bases. In germline, CDR1 is SGHRS, CDR2 YFSETQ. CDR3 size: 15 residues. With V trimmed by 4 bases and J by 3 bases, 9 bases remained unmatched. The CDR3 is CASSPTDRFDTEAFF. CDR3 nucleotide sequence: TGCGCCAGCAGCCCAACGGACAGGTTTGACACTGAAGCTTTCTTT. The whole variable domain, filled in from reference TRBV5-1 and TRBJ1-1, reads KAGVTQTPRYLIKTRGQQVTLSCSPISGHRSVSWYQQTPGQGLQFLFEYFSETQRNKGNFPGRFSGRQFSNSRSEMNVSTLELGDSALYLCASSPTDRFDTEAFFGQGTRLTVV.

This clone has just a few counts. This chain links TRBV11-2 with TRBJ1-1; 8 bases fit TRBD1. Trimming at V came to 2 bases and at J to 4 bases, leaving 3 bases not matched to a gene. Germline-derived CDR1 and CDR2 are SGHAT and FQNNGV. The length of the CDR3 is 14 residues. The CDR3 DNA follows: TGTGCCAGCAGCTTACAGCAGGGGGCCACTGAAGCTTTCTTT. Its protein product is CASSLQQGATEAFF. Based on the CDR3 plus reference TRBV11-2 and TRBJ1-1, the full variable domain is EAGVAQSPRYKIIEKRQSVAFWCNPISGHATLYWYQQILGQGPKLLIQFQNNGVVDDSQLPKDRFSAERLKGVDSTLKIQPAKLEDSAVYLCASSLQQGATEAFFGQGTRLTVV.

The V and J genes are TRBV24-1 and TRBJ2-2, with D perhaps TRBD2 (6 bases). The V gene lost 6 bases and the J gene lost 0 bases, with 7 bases spanning the gap. This CDR3 region has 14 residues. Per germline, CDR1 KGHDR and CDR2 SFDVKD. CDR3 in DNA: TGTGCCACCAGTAGCGGGCCGAACACCGGGGAGCTGTTTTTT. Protein sequence: CATSSGPNTGELFF.

The chain recombines TRBV4-1 with TRBJ2-7, with D possibly being TRBD2 (6 bases). Germline-derived CDR1 and CDR2 are MGHRA and YSYEKL. Trimming left V 6 bases short and J 5 bases short, with 23 bases between. The CDR3 spans 16 residues. This CDR3 is CASSRDSRQSSHEQYF. The CDR3 region has the DNA TGCGCCAGCAGTCGGGACTCGAGACAGTCATCCCACGAGCAGTACTTC.

The V and J genes are TRBV3-1 (or the pseudogene TRBV3-2) and TRBJ2-7; D gene ambiguous. The CDR3 loop spans 15 amino acids. V was pared by 2 bases and J by 6 bases, with 17 bases between. CDR1 and CDR2 from the germline V gene are LGHDT and YNNKEL (reference sequence). The CDR3 loop is CASSQHQHPGLEQYF. The CDR3 DNA reads TGTGCCAGCAGCCAACATCAACATCCAGGTCTCGAGCAGTACTTC.

The chain employs TRBV9 and TRBJ2-6, with 9 nucleotides matching TRBD1. Trimming cost V 0 bases and J 0 bases; bases outside gene matches: 13. This CDR3 has 21 residues. Germline V gives CDR1 SGDLS, CDR2 YYNGEE. CDR3 sequence (DNA): TGTGCCAGCAGCGTAGTTGGGGGGGGACAGGGCCTTTCCTCTGGGGCCAACGTCCTGACTTTC. Translating it yields CASSVVGGGQGLSSGANVLTF.

This clone was recorded only once. The gene calls are TRBV5-6 and TRBJ1-2; TRBD1 agrees at 8 bases. Germline V lookup: CDR1 SGHDT, CDR2 YYEEEE. The CDR3 sequence is 17 residues long. J lost 4 bases, V lost 5 bases, and 16 bases had no gene match. CDR3 in amino acids: CASRPKDRALGRYGYTF. As DNA, the CDR3 is TGTGCCAGCAGGCCAAAGGACAGGGCGCTAGGTCGCTATGGCTACACCTTC.

This clone was seen a handful of times. V usage is TRBV29-1 and J usage is TRBJ1-4; D gene ambiguous. CDR3 length: 15 amino acids. Germline values: CDR1 SQVTM, CDR2 ANQGSEA. The V gene lost 2 bases and the J gene lost 0 bases, with 10 bases spanning the gap. The CDR3 DNA reads TGCAGCGTTGAAACAAAACGCACAACTAATGAAAAACTGTTTTTT. This gives the protein CSVETKRTTNEKLFF.

The chain couples TRBV7-2 to TRBJ2-4, with D perhaps matching TRBD2 (5 bases). CDR3 length: 12 amino acids. CDR1 is SGHTA, CDR2 FQGNSA, per germline. Trimming left V 1 base short and J 13 bases short, with 11 bases between. In DNA form, the CDR3 reads TGTGCCAGCAGCTTAGGGGTTTCTAGCCAGTACTTC. Translating gives CASSLGVSSQYF.

The chain employs TRBV27 and TRBJ2-7; D possibly corresponds to TRBD2 (6 bases). From germline, CDR1 is MNHEY and CDR2 SMNVEV (reference sequence). Between the trimmed V and J ends, which lost 3 bases and 2 bases, there was a span of 14 bases. This CDR3 region has 15 residues. The CDR3 sequence is CASSFGGAYAYEQYF. As DNA, the CDR3 is TGTGCCAGCAGTTTTGGCGGGGCATACGCCTACGAGCAGTACTTC.

The genes are TRBV10-3 and TRBJ2-2, with D perhaps TRBD2 (5 bases). This CDR3 has 14 residues. Germline CDR1 is ENHRY and CDR2 is SYGVKD. Trimming took off 9 bases at V and 1 base at J, with 12 bases between the two ends. CDR3: CAMGSGKNTGELFF. The CDR3 DNA reads as TGTGCCATGGGGTCGGGGAAGAACACCGGGGAGCTGTTTTTT.

CDR3 nucleotide sequence: TGTGCCAGCAGCTTCGACAGGGGGCTCGGGGAGACCCAGTACTTC. Amino acid sequence: CASSFDRGLGETQYF. The genes are TRBV7-2 and TRBJ2-5, with TRBD1 matching over 10 bases. The CDR3 extends over 15 amino acids. The germline V gene encodes CDR1 SGHTA and CDR2 FQGNSA. With V trimmed by 3 bases and J by 5 bases, 6 bases remained unmatched.

Remarks on this clone: Mismatch with germline at one junction end may stem from a read error. The rearrangement links TRBV2 to TRBJ2-5; a possible D gene is TRBD2 (5 bases). CDR3 length: 10 amino acids. CDR1 is SNHLY and CDR2 is FYNNEI in the germline V gene. The CDR3 DNA follows: TGTGCCAGCATGGGAGAGGCCCAGTACTTC. Protein: CASMGEAQYF.

The chain carries TRBV2 and TRBJ2-4; 12 bases are shared with TRBD2. Germline CDR1 reads SNHLY; CDR2 reads FYNNEI. The CDR3 has 15 amino acids. J was trimmed by 7 bases and V by 5 bases; bases with no gene match: 6. CDR3 sequence (DNA): TGTGCCAGCAGTATGGCTAGCGGGGGGGCGAACATTCAGTACTTC. Translation gives CASSMASGGANIQYF.

The chain has TRBV6-5 and TRBJ1-1; perhaps TRBD1 as D (5 bases). V lost 2 bases and J lost 11, with 18 bases in between. Germline V gene lookup returns CDR1 MNHEY and CDR2 SVGAGI. The CDR3 loop spans 14 amino acids. The CDR3 DNA is TGTGCCAGCAGTTACGTTGGGCAGGGCTCGTATGCTTTCTTT. It encodes CASSYVGQGSYAFF.

The chain couples TRBV11-2 to TRBJ1-1, with D uncertain. Trimming pared 5 bases from V and 1 base from J, leaving 11 bases between. Germline-derived CDR1 and CDR2 are SGHAT and FQNNGV. This CDR3 comprises 14 residues. CDR3 amino acids: CASSPTRGNTEAFF. For the CDR3, the DNA is TGTGCCAGCAGCCCAACCCGGGGGAACACTGAAGCTTTCTTT.